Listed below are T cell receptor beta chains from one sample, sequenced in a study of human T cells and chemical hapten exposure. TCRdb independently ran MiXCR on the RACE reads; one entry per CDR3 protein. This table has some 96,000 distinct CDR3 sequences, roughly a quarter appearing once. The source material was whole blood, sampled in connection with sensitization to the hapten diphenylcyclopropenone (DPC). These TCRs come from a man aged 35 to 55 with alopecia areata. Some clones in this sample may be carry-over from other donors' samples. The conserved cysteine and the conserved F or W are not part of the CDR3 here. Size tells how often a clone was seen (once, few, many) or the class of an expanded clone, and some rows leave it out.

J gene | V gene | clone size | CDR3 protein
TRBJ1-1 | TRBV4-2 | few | ASSQVSVAQFEAF
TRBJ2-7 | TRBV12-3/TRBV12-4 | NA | ASSGTDSSYEQY
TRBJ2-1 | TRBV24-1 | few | ATSGSYNEQF
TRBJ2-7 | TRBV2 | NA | ASRRREGTATYEQY
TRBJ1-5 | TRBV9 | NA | ASSVEGIAGQPQH
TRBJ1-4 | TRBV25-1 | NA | ASSNIGTGGEKLF
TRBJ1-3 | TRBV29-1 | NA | SVRDGGNTIY
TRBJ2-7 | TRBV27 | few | ASSPRPPYEQY
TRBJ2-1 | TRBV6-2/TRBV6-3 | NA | ASSALRVDEQF
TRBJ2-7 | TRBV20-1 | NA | SAGHFEQY
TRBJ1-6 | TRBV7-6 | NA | ASSLGGQGNSPLH
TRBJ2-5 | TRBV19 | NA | ASSYGLAGETQY
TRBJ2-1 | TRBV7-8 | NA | ASSSGMGYNEQF
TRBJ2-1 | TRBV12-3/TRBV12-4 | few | ASSLGTGAGNEQF
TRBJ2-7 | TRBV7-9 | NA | ATDPQVRYEQY
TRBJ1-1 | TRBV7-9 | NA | ASSSRTGGDEAF
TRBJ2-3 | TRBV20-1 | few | SAKAGGGRVTDTQY
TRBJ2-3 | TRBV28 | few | ASRTTILTGGDLISTDTQY
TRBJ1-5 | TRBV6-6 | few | ASSFNQPQH
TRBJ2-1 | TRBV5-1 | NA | ASSPSGKTYNEQF
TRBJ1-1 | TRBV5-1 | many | ASSSQLNTEAF
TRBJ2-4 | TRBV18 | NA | ASSPPEVAKNIQY
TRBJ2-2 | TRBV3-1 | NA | ASSQLGSGELF
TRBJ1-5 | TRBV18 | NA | ASSPPGISSSNQPQH
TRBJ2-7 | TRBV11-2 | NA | ASSRGRRSYEQY
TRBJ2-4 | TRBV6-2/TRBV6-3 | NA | ASSPGGAALAKNIQY
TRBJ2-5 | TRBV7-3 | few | ASSSPGPEAKTQY
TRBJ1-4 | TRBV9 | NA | ASSVEGQGYEKLF
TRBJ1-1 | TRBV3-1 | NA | ASSRSRGNEAF
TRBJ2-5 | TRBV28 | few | ATRGGPEETQY
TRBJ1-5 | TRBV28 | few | ASRWGGNSNQPQH
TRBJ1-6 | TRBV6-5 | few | ASSSTGRASPLH
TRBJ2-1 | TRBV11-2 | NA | ASSLKAEQF
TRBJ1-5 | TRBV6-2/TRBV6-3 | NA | ASSSHRQGSNQPQH
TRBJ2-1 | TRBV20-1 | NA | SARGLAGGPTNNEQF